The rows below give T cell receptor beta chains drawn from one sample of a study of OX40 agonist ivuxolimab in advanced cancers. Sequencing used immunoSEQ multiplex PCR; TCRdb keeps in-frame clones, though not all of them. The table has around 90,000 clones, 75% to 90% seen once. Here the sequenced sample was CD4+ or CD8+ T cells sorted from blood, taken in a trial of the OX40 agonist ivuxolimab. Every receptor here comes from an adult with an advanced solid tumor such as melanoma, head and neck, liver or kidney cancer. Each CDR3 is given with its conserved first and last residue. The D gene is left open where the match is weak. Where a row states a size, it is once, few, many or the class of an expanded clone; other rows omit it.

size	V	D	J	CDR3	DNA
NA	TRBV5-4	TRBD1	TRBJ1-4	CASSSGTGREKLFF	TGTGCCAGCAGCTCCGGGACAGGGCGGGAAAAACTGTTTTTT
NA	TRBV12-5	NA	TRBJ1-3	CASGLGQRNTIYF	TGTGCTAGTGGTTTGGGACAGAGAAACACCATATATTTT
NA	TRBV7-3	TRBD2	TRBJ2-1	CASSLAGGPPNEQFF	TGTGCCAGCAGCTTAGCGGGAGGGCCCCCCAATGAGCAGTTCTTC
NA	TRBV6-5	NA	TRBJ2-7	CASSYSTGRRDGEQYF	TGTGCCAGCAGTTACTCGACAGGCCGAAGGGACGGCGAGCAGTACTTC
NA	TRBV2	TRBD2	TRBJ2-1	CASSAGEGLADLNEQFF	TGTGCCAGCAGTGCGGGAGAGGGACTAGCGGACCTCAATGAGCAGTTCTTC
once	TRBV11-3	NA	TRBJ2-7	CASSPEGGSYEQYF	TGTGCCAGCAGCCCCGAGGGGGGATCCTACGAGCAGTACTTC
NA	TRBV4-1	NA	TRBJ2-3	CASIPEGPSIGTDTQYF	TGCGCCAGCATTCCCGAGGGGCCTAGTATCGGAACAGATACGCAGTATTTT
NA	TRBV28	TRBD2	TRBJ2-1	CASSAVGASGYNEQFF	TGTGCCAGCAGTGCCGTCGGGGCTAGCGGTTACAATGAGCAGTTCTTC
NA	TRBV16	NA	TRBJ2-5	CASSQSVMFQETQYF	TGTGCCAGCAGCCAATCAGTAATGTTCCAAGAGACCCAGTACTTC
NA	TRBV27	TRBD2	TRBJ2-1	CASSYSGRAVNEQFF	TGTGCCAGCAGTTATAGCGGGAGGGCAGTCAATGAGCAGTTCTTC
NA	TRBV7-9	NA	TRBJ2-7	CASSALTGTYEQYF	TGTGCCAGCAGCGCTCTGACTGGAACCTACGAGCAGTACTTC
NA	TRBV27	NA	TRBJ2-1	CASSLERASSYNEQFF	TGTGCCAGCAGTTTAGAGCGGGCCAGCTCCTACAATGAGCAGTTCTTC
once	TRBV6-1	NA	TRBJ1-4	CASSEWGPANEKLFF	TGTGCCAGCAGTGAATGGGGACCGGCTAATGAAAAACTGTTTTTT
NA	TRBV6-5	NA	TRBJ2-7	CASSSTYEQYF	TGTGCCAGCAGTTCCACCTACGAGCAGTACTTC
NA	TRBV4-1	TRBD2	TRBJ2-7	CASSQDPASGVGLYEQYF	TGCGCCAGCAGCCAAGATCCGGCTAGCGGGGTGGGTCTGTACGAGCAGTACTTC
NA	TRBV7-9	NA	TRBJ1-4	CASTNSAGQNEKLFF	TGTGCCAGCACCAATTCAGCGGGTCAAAATGAAAAACTGTTTTTT
NA	TRBV5-4	NA	TRBJ2-7	CASSLGPAMGEQYF	TGTGCCAGCAGCTTGGGTCCCGCCATGGGCGAGCAGTACTTC
once	TRBV10-1	NA	TRBJ1-1	CASSDYADTEAFF	TGCGCCAGCAGTGATTACGCCGACACTGAAGCTTTCTTT
NA	TRBV6-5	NA	TRBJ1-1	CASSYRTDTEAFF	TGTGCCAGCAGTTATCGGACAGACACTGAAGCTTTCTTT